The text below deals with one TCR beta chain. Measured with immunoSEQ multiplex PCR; TCRdb has only the in-frame clones, and not every one. The table includes around 210,000 clones, about 90% detected once. The CDR3 length is 16 residues. V lost 0 bases to trimming and J lost 1 base, with 11 bases between them. Germline assignment: CDR1 SGHDN and CDR2 FVKESK. This record belongs to a study of blood T cell repertoires in COVID-19. The sample consisted of PBMCs or T cells enriched from blood (not recorded which). This receptor was identified in a woman under 30 who had recovered from COVID-19. The chain carries TRBV14 and TRBJ2-3, with D perhaps TRBD1 (5 bases). The chain's CDR3 is CASSQDRGAGTDTQYF. The CDR3 DNA follows: TGTGCCAGCAGCCAAGATAGGGGCGCGGGCACAGATACGCAGTATTTT.